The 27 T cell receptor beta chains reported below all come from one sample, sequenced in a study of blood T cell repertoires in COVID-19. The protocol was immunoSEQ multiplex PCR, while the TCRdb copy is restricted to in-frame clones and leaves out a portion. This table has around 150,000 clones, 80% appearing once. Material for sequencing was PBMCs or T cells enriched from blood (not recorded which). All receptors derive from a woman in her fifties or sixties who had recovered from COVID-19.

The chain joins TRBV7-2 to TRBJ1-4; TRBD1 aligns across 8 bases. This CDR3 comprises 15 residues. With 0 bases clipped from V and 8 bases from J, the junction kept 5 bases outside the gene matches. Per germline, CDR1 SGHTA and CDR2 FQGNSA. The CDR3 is CASSLAGTGPEKLFF. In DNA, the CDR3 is TGTGCCAGCAGCTTAGCCGGGACAGGACCCGAAAAACTGTTTTTT.

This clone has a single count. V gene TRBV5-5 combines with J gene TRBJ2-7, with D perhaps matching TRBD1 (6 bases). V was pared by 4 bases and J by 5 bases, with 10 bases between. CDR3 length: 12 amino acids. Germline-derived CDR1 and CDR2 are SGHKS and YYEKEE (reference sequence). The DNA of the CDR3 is TGTGCCAGCAGCCCTTACAGGGACGAGCAGTACTTC. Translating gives CASSPYRDEQYF.

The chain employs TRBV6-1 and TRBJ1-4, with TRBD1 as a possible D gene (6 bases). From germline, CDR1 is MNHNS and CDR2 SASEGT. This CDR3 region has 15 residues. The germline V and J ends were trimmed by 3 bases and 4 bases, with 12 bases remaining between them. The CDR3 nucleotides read TGTGCCAGCAGTGAGATACAGGGCTTTAATGAAAAACTGTTTTTT. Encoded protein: CASSEIQGFNEKLFF.

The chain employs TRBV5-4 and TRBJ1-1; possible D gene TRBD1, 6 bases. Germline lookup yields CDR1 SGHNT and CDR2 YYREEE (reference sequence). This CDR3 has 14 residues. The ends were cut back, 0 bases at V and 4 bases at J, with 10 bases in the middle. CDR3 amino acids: CASSLELGGTEAFF. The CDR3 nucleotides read TGTGCCAGCAGCTTGGAGTTAGGGGGCACTGAAGCTTTCTTT.

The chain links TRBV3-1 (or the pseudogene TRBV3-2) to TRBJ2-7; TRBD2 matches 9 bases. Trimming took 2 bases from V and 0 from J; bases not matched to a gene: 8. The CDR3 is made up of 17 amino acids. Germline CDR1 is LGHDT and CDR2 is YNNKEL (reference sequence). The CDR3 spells CASSQLVAGDPSYEQYF. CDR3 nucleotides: TGTGCCAGCAGCCAACTGGTAGCGGGGGATCCCTCCTACGAGCAGTACTTC.

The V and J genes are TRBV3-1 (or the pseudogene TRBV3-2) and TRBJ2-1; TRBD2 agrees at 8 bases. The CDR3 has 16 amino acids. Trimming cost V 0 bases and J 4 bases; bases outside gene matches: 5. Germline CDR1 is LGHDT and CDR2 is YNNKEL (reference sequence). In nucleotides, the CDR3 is TGTGCCAGCAGCCAAGATTTCGGGGGGGCTTACAATGAGCAGTTCTTC. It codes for CASSQDFGGAYNEQFF.

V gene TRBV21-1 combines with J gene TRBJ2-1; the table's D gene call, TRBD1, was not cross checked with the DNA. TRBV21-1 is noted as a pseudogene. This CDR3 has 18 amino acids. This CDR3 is CASSRGRRQLSSYNEQFF. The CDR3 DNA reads TGTGCCAGCAGCCGTGGTAGGCGACAGCTTAGCTCCTACAATGAGCAGTTCTTC.

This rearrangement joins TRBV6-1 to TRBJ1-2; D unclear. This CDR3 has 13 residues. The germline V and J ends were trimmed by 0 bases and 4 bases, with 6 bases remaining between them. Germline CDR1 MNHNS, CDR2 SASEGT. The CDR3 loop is CASSEAGFYGYTF. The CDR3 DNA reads TGTGCCAGCAGTGAAGCCGGGTTCTATGGCTACACCTTC.

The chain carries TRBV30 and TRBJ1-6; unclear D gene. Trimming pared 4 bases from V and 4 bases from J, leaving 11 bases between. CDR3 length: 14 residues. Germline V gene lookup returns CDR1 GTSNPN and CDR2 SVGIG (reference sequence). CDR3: CAWTQALYNSPLHF. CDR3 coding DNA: TGTGCCTGGACCCAGGCACTTTATAATTCACCCCTCCACTTT.

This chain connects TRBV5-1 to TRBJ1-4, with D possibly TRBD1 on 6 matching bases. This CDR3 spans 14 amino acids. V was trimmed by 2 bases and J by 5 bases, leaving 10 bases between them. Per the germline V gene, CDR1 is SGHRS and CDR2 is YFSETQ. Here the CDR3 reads CASSFEGGNEKLFF. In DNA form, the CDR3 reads TGCGCCAGCAGCTTTGAAGGGGGAAATGAAAAACTGTTTTTT.

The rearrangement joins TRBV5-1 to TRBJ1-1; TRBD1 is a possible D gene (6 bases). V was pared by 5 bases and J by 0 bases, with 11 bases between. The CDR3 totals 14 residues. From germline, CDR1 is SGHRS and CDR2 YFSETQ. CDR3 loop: CASREGGLNTEAFF. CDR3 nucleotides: TGCGCCAGCAGAGAGGGGGGGCTGAACACTGAAGCTTTCTTT.

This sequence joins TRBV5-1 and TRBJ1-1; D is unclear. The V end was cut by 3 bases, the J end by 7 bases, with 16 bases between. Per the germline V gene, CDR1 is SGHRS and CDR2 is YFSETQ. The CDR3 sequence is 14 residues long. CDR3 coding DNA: TGCGCCAGCAGCTACAGCGCGAGCGGGATTGAAGCTTTCTTT. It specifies CASSYSASGIEAFF.

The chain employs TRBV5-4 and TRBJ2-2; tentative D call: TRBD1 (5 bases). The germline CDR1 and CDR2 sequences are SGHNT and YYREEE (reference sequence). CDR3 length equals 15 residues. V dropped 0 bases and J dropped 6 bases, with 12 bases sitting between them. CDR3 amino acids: CASSLGAGWSGELFF. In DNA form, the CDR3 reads TGTGCCAGCAGCTTGGGGGCAGGGTGGTCCGGGGAGCTGTTTTTT.

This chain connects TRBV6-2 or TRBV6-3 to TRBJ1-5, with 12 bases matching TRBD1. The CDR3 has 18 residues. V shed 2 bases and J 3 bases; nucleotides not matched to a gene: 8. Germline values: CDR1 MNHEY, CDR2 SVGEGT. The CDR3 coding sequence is TGTGCCAGCAGTTACGGGGACAGGGGGCTCGGGCACAATCAGCCCCAGCATTTT. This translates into CASSYGDRGLGHNQPQHF.

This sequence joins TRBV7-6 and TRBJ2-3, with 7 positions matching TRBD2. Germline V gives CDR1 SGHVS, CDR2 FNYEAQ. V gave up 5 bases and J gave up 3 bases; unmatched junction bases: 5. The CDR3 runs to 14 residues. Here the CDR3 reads CASSRGGMTDTQYF. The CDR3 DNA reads TGTGCCAGCAGCCGCGGGGGTATGACAGATACGCAGTATTTT.

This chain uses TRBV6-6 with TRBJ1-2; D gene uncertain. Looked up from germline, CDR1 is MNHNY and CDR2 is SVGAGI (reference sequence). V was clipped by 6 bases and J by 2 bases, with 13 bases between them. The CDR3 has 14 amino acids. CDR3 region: CASRARNPNYGYTF. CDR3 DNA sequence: TGTGCCAGCAGGGCACGCAACCCAAACTATGGCTACACCTTC.

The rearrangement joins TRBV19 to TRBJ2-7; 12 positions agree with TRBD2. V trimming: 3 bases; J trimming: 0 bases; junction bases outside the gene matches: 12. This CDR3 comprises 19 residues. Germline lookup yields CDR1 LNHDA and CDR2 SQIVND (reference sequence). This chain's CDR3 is CASSMMSSGGGFFSYEQYF. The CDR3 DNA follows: TGTGCCAGTAGTATGATGTCTAGCGGGGGGGGATTCTTCTCCTACGAGCAGTACTTC.

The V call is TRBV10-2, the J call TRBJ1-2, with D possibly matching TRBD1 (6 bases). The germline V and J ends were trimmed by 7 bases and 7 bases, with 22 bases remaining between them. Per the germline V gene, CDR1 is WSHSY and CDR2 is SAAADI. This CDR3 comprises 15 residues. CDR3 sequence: CASNEGAGVRGGYTF. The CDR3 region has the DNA TGCGCCAGCAACGAAGGGGCAGGGGTAAGGGGTGGCTACACCTTC.

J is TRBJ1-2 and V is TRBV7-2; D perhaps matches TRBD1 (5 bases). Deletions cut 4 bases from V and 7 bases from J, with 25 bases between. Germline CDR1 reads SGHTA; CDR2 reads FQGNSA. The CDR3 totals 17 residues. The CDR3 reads CASSSPFQSVLGAGYTF. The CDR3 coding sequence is TGTGCCAGCAGCTCCCCTTTCCAGTCGGTATTAGGGGCTGGCTACACCTTC. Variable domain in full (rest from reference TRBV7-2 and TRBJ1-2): GAGVSQSPSNKVTEKGKDVELRCDPISGHTALYWYRQSLGQGLEFLIYFQGNSAPDKSGLPSDRFSAERTGGSVSTLTIQRTQQEDSAVYLCASSSPFQSVLGAGYTFGSGTRLTVV.

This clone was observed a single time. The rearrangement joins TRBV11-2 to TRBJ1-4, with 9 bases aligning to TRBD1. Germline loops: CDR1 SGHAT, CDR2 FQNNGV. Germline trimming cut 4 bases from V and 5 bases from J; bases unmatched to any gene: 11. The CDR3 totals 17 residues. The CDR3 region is CASSSLLGQGPNEKLFF. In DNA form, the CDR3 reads TGTGCCAGCAGCTCTCTACTCGGACAGGGGCCCAATGAAAAACTGTTTTTT.

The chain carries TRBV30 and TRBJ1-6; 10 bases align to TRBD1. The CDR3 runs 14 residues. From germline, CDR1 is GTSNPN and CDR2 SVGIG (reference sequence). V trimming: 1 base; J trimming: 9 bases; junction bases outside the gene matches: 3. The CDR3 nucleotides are TGTGCCTGGAGTGCCGGGACAGGGGCTTCACCCCTCCACTTT. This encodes CAWSAGTGASPLHF.

For the CDR3, the DNA is TGTGCCAGCAGTTCCGCGACTAGCTGGGTAACCCAGTACTTC. The encoded protein is CASSSATSWVTQYF. The chain uses TRBV6-2 or TRBV6-3 and TRBJ2-5; 7 nucleotides agree with TRBD2. The V segment lost 4 bases and the J segment 8 bases; nucleotides outside the gene matches: 10. Germline values: CDR1 MNHEY, CDR2 SVGEGT. CDR3 size: 14 residues.

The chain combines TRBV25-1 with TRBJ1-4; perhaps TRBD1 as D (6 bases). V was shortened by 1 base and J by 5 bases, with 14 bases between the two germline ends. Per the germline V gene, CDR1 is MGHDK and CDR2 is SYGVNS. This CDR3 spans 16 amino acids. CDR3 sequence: CASSELGGQKNEKLFF. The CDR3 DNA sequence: TGTGCCAGCAGTGAATTGGGGGGGCAGAAGAATGAAAAACTGTTTTTT.

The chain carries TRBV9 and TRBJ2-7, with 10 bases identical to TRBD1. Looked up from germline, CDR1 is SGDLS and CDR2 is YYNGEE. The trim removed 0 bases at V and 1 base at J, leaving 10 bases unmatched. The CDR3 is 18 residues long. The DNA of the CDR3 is TGTGCCAGCAGCGTAGGGTGGTCGGGGACAGGGGCGTCCTACGAGCAGTACTTC. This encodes CASSVGWSGTGASYEQYF. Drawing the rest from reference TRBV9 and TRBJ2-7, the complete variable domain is DSGVTQTPKHLITATGQRVTLRCSPRSGDLSVYWYQQSLDQGLQFLIQYYNGEERAKGNILERFSAQQFPDLHSELNLSSLELGDSALYFCASSVGWSGTGASYEQYFGPGTRLTVT.

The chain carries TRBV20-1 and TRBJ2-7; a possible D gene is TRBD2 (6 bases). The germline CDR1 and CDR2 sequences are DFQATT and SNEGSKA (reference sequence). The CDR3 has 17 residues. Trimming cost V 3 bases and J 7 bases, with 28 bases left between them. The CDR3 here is CSASNQFRGSIGEEQYF. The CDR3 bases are TGCAGTGCTAGTAATCAGTTCCGGGGGTCCATAGGGGAAGAGCAGTACTTC.

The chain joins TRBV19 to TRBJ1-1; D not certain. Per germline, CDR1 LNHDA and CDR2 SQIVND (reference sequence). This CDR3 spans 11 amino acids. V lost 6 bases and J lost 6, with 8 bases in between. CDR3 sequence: CASRAGPEAFF. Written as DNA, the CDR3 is TGTGCCAGTAGAGCCGGTCCTGAAGCTTTCTTT.

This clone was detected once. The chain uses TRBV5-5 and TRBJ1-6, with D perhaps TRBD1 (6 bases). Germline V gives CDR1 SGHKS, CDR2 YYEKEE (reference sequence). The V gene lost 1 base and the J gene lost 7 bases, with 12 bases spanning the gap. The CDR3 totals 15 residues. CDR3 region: CASSLTTGTNSPLHF. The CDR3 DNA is TGTGCCAGCAGCTTGACGACAGGCACCAATTCACCCCTCCACTTT.